Below are 26 T cell receptor beta chains sequenced from a single sample in a study of T cell repertoires in cytomegalovirus infection. TCRdb independently ran MiXCR on the reads; one entry per CDR3 protein. The data contain some 800,000 distinct CDR3 sequences, approximately 30% of them seen just once; the ten biggest clones take up over 10%. These receptors have no identified antigens. Sequenced here: cultured CD8+ T cells from PBMCs, sampled from culture after CMV antigen stimulation. All receptors come from a human donor in good health (CMV status not recorded). Some clones in this sample may be carry-over from other donors' samples.

This clonotype was found a few times. The chain couples TRBV12-3 or TRBV12-4 to TRBJ1-5; D is possibly TRBD1 (5 bases). This CDR3 is built from 15 residues. The CDR3 loop reads CATRIGGVGNQPQHF. CDR3 sequence (DNA): TGTGCTACTCGAATAGGAGGGGTTGGCAATCAGCCCCAGCATTTT.

The chain links TRBV9 to TRBJ1-2, with a tentative D call TRBD1 (5 bases). The CDR3 is 16 amino acids. The V end lost 3 bases, the J end lost 3 bases, and 18 bases lay between the germline ends. The germline CDR1 and CDR2 sequences are SGDLS and YYNGEE. DNA for the CDR3: TGTGCCAGCAGCGAGAATGAGGGACGCCAGTACTATGGCTACACCTTC. Protein product: CASSENEGRQYYGYTF.

The chain employs TRBV6-1 and TRBJ2-7; D might be TRBD2 (5 bases). Between the trimmed V and J ends, which lost 8 bases and 1 base, there was a span of 12 bases. The CDR3 is made up of 13 amino acids. CDR1 and CDR2 from the germline V gene are MNHNS and SASEGT. For the CDR3, the DNA is TGTGCCAGCGAGGGAGTGAAGTCCTACGAGCAGTACGTC. This translates into CASEGVKSYEQYV.

This rearrangement joins TRBV20-1 to TRBJ2-1; possibly TRBD1 or TRBD2 for D (6 bases each). This CDR3 is 16 amino acids long. Germline V CDR1 and CDR2: DFQATT, SNEGSKA (reference sequence). V dropped 3 bases and J dropped 8 bases, with 23 bases sitting between them. The CDR3 spells CSASTGDIPIRYEQFF. The CDR3, as DNA: TGCAGTGCTAGTACGGGGGACATCCCTATTCGATATGAGCAGTTCTTC.

This clonotype has more than one count but fewer than ten. CDR3 nucleotide sequence: TGTGCCAGCAGTCTCCTGGAGCGGGTGGGCACAGATACGCAGTATTTT. Encoded protein: CASSLLERVGTDTQYF. The V gene is TRBV27, the J gene TRBJ2-3; D may be TRBD2 (6 bases). The CDR3 extends over 16 amino acids. With 5 bases removed from V and 1 base from J, the gap between germline ends came to 16 bases. Germline V CDR1 and CDR2: MNHEY, SMNVEV (reference sequence).

This clonotype was detected ten times or more. The J gene is TRBJ1-5, the V gene TRBV6-2 or TRBV6-3; D unresolved. V was clipped by 7 bases and J by 0 bases, with 10 bases between them. CDR1 is MNHEY and CDR2 is SVGEGT in the germline V gene. The CDR3 extends over 14 amino acids. The CDR3 DNA is TGTGCCAGCATTCAGGCTTATAGCAATCAGCCCCAGCATTTT. It translates to CASIQAYSNQPQHF.

As regards this clonotype: A read error may explain this, as a much larger clone is one base away. This rearrangement joins TRBV9 to TRBJ2-2, with 11 bases matching TRBD1. The V gene's germline CDR1 is SGDLS and CDR2 YYNGEE. The CDR3 is made up of 18 amino acids. The CDR3 DNA reads TGTGCCAGCAGCGCGGACAGGGGGCGCGCGGGGAACACCGGGGTGCTGTTTTTT. Its protein is CASSADRGRAGNTGVLFF.

Ten or more counts support this clonotype. The V call is TRBV6-2 or TRBV6-3, the J call TRBJ1-5; unclear D gene. Germline assignment: CDR1 MNHEY and CDR2 SVGEGT. Between the trimmed V and J ends, which lost 3 bases and 5 bases, there was a span of 17 bases. The length of the CDR3 is 16 residues. The CDR3 spells CASSYAGWARDQPQHF. CDR3 in DNA: TGTGCCAGCAGTTATGCGGGCTGGGCGAGAGATCAGCCCCAGCATTTT.

This clonotype came up many times. This rearrangement joins TRBV7-2 to TRBJ2-3, with D perhaps TRBD1 or TRBD2 (5 bases each). CDR1 and CDR2 (germline): SGHTA, FQGNSA. There are 15 residues in the CDR3. Trimming stripped 3 bases from V and 3 bases from J, with 13 bases between. This chain's CDR3 is CASSFQGVGTDTQYF. The CDR3 coding sequence is TGTGCCAGCAGCTTCCAGGGAGTGGGAACAGATACGCAGTATTTT. The whole variable domain, filled in from reference TRBV7-2 and TRBJ2-3, reads GAGVSQSPSNKVTEKGKDVELRCDPISGHTALYWYRQSLGQGLEFLIYFQGNSAPDKSGLPSDRFSAERTGGSVSTLTIQRTQQEDSAVYLCASSFQGVGTDTQYFGPGTRLTVL.

A few counts support this clonotype. This sequence joins TRBV4-1 and TRBJ1-2; no definite D call. Germline assignment: CDR1 MGHRA and CDR2 YSYEKL. V was cut by 3 bases and J by 4 bases, with 9 bases left in between. The CDR3 is 13 amino acids. CDR3 coding DNA: TGCGCCAGCAGCCACCAGTCGCGCTATGGCTACACCTTC. The encoded protein is CASSHQSRYGYTF.

This clonotype was seen a handful of times. The CDR3 bases are TGTGCCAGCAGTTTACGGGAGTATGGCTACACCTTC. Translating it yields CASSLREYGYTF. The chain joins TRBV12-3 or TRBV12-4 to TRBJ1-2; D unresolved. This CDR3 spans 12 amino acids. Trimming removed 2 bases from V and 5 bases from J, with 6 bases in between.

This clonotype was counted between two and nine times. The chain carries TRBV12-3 or TRBV12-4 and TRBJ2-6; D is possibly TRBD1 (5 bases). This CDR3 has 14 residues. V was shortened by 8 bases and J by 4 bases, with 12 bases between the two germline ends. This CDR3 reads CASSWTPGANVLTF. CDR3 nucleotides: TGTGCCAGCTCGTGGACACCAGGGGCCAACGTCCTGACTTTC.

This clonotype was observed a few times. The J gene is TRBJ1-5, the V gene TRBV7-2; D is unresolved. The V and J ends lost 4 bases and 3 bases respectively, with 16 bases between them. This CDR3 has 16 amino acids. Germline V gene data show CDR1 as SGHTA and CDR2 as FQGNSA. The CDR3 protein is CASSSNSRELNQPQHF. DNA for the CDR3: TGTGCCAGCAGCTCCAATTCCCGGGAGCTCAATCAGCCCCAGCATTTT.

The chain uses TRBV9 and TRBJ2-3; no reliable D call. Trimming removed 0 bases at V and 2 bases at J, with 7 bases between. Germline loops: CDR1 SGDLS, CDR2 YYNGEE. This CDR3 is built from 14 residues. CDR3 DNA: TGTGCCAGCAGCGTAGGGGTGATCACAGATACGCAGTATTTT. It is translated as CASSVGVITDTQYF.

V gene TRBV7-8 combines with J gene TRBJ1-1; D gene unclear. The germline V and J ends were trimmed by 7 bases and 6 bases, with 15 bases remaining between them. The CDR3 contains 13 residues. Germline V CDR1 and CDR2: SGHVS, FQNEAQ. DNA of the CDR3: TGTGCCAGCATCCCTTGGAGAAGCTCTGAAGCTTTCTTT. Amino acid sequence: CASIPWRSSEAFF.

The V call is TRBV7-9, the J call TRBJ2-3; perhaps TRBD2 as D (5 bases). CDR1 and CDR2 from the germline V gene are SEHNR and FQNEAQ (reference sequence). V was cut by 4 bases and J by 2 bases, with 19 bases left in between. This CDR3 has 17 amino acids. As DNA, the CDR3 is TGTGCCAGCAGCTCCCTTCCATCCGGGGTATACACAGATACGCAGTATTTT. It translates to CASSSLPSGVYTDTQYF.

The chain combines TRBV5-4 with TRBJ2-7; D unresolved. CDR1 is SGHNT, CDR2 YYREEE, per germline (reference sequence). V shed 0 bases and J shed 3 bases, with 7 bases lying between them. This CDR3 is 13 amino acids long. As DNA, the CDR3 is TGTGCCAGCAGCTTGGAGTTCGACTACGAGCAGTACTTC. Protein product: CASSLEFDYEQYF.

Notes on this clonotype: A much larger clone differs from this one at a single base, so this may be a read error. The V gene is TRBV12-3 or TRBV12-4, the J gene TRBJ2-7; D may be TRBD1 or TRBD2 (5 bases each). The CDR3 is 15 residues long. The V gene lost 8 bases and the J gene lost 3 bases, with 20 bases spanning the gap. The CDR3 protein is CASYIAGTYYYEQYF. Written as DNA, the CDR3 is TGTGCCAGCTATATTGCCGGGACGTACTACTACGAGCAGTACTTC.

Worth noting for this clonotype: A read error may account for a junction end that differs from germline. V usage is TRBV7-9 and J usage is TRBJ1-2; D may be TRBD1 (6 bases). Germline V lookup: CDR1 SEHNR, CDR2 FQNEAQ (reference sequence). The CDR3 runs 16 residues. The DNA of the CDR3 is TGTACCAGCAGCCCCCCAGGACAGACCTATTTCTATGGCTACACCTTC. Translated: CTSSPPGQTYFYGYTF.

Only a few counts were recorded for this clonotype. This sequence joins TRBV12-3 or TRBV12-4 and TRBJ2-5, with D possibly being TRBD1 or TRBD2 (6 bases each). This CDR3 has 16 amino acids. Trimming removed 2 bases from V and 0 bases from J, with 13 bases in between. This CDR3 reads CASSLSSGGHQETQYF. CDR3 nucleotide sequence: TGTGCCAGCAGTTTAAGTTCTGGGGGGCACCAAGAGACCCAGTACTTC.

CDR3 sequence reads: CASSSRQVATNEKLFF. CDR3 in DNA: TGTGCCAGCAGCTCCCGCCAAGTTGCAACTAATGAAAAACTGTTTTTT. The genes are TRBV7-8 and TRBJ1-4; D not resolved. CDR3 size: 16 residues. Trimming pared 4 bases from V and 0 bases from J, leaving 12 bases between. Germline CDR1 and CDR2: SGHVS and FQNEAQ.

This clonotype was recorded a few times. The chain recombines TRBV7-3 with TRBJ2-2; D may be TRBD1 (5 bases). There are 12 residues in the CDR3. Deletions cut 10 bases from V and 4 bases from J, with 10 bases between. Germline lookup yields CDR1 SGHTA and CDR2 FQGTGA. CDR3 coding DNA: TGTGCCACAGGGTACATCACCGGGGAGCTGTTTTTT. Its translation: CATGYITGELFF.

The table lists this clonotype with a few counts. The CDR3 DNA is TGTGCCAGCAGCCCGAAGACGAGCGGGACTTACAATGAGCAGTTCTTC. Translating it yields CASSPKTSGTYNEQFF. This chain uses TRBV7-9 with TRBJ2-1, with 7 bases identical to TRBD2. CDR1 and CDR2 (germline): SEHNR, FQNEAQ (reference sequence). Losses at the gene ends were 5 bases for V and 4 bases for J; bases not matched to a gene: 11. The CDR3 is 16 amino acids.

This clonotype was counted at least ten times. The chain recombines TRBV7-2 with TRBJ2-1, with D possibly TRBD1 on 5 matching bases. Looked up from germline, CDR1 is SGHTA and CDR2 is FQGNSA. The CDR3 has 13 amino acids. The germline V and J ends were trimmed by 2 bases and 7 bases, with 9 bases remaining between them. CDR3 DNA sequence: TGTGCCAGCAGCTTAAGGGGTTGGAATGAGCAGTTCTTC. Residues: CASSLRGWNEQFF.

The chain uses TRBV29-1 and TRBJ1-1, with TRBD1 as a possible D gene (5 bases). Germline V gene sequence: CDR1 SQVTM, CDR2 ANQGSEA. V lost 6 bases and J lost 0, with 14 bases in between. CDR3 length equals 14 residues. CDR3 sequence: CSVHGTGVNTEAFF. The CDR3 bases are TGCAGCGTCCATGGAACAGGAGTGAACACTGAAGCTTTCTTT.

V usage is TRBV6-1 and J usage is TRBJ2-7, with TRBD1 as a possible D gene (6 bases). The CDR3 has 14 residues. Per germline, CDR1 MNHNS and CDR2 SASEGT. Trimming took off 2 bases at V and 2 bases at J, with 10 bases between the two ends. The CDR3 sequence is CASSESGVAYEQYV. CDR3 bases: TGTGCCAGCAGTGAATCAGGGGTTGCCTACGAGCAGTACGTC.